This entry is about one T cell receptor (beta chain). Its antigen is unidentified. The source of the sample is a study of shared clonotypes between healthy human individuals. General study points: Sharing across a handful of donors was seen in around 5% of naive CD4 clonotypes. Clonotypes shared by all four sorted-subset donors had higher generation probabilities than non-shared clonotypes.

This CDR3 spans 13 amino acids. Germline loops: CDR1 SQVTM, CDR2 ANQGSEA. The V gene end was trimmed by 6 bases and the J gene end by 3 bases; junction bases not matched to a gene: 5. Assay execution proceeded at the deep level. Produced via immunoSEQ multiplex PCR; TCRdb's table is partial and in-frame only. The sample includes under 1,100,000 clones, 75% to 80% of them seen just once. The TCR was taken from a man between 18 and 29 years old in good health. Some clones in this sample may be carry-over from other donors' samples. The chain joins TRBV29-1 to TRBJ1-5; 7 nucleotides align to TRBD1. Sequenced: memory CD4+ T cells from PBMCs. Noted subset: CD45RA-negative fraction. CDR3 region: CSVAQGNNQPQHF. CDR3 in DNA: TGCAGCGTGGCACAGGGGAACAATCAGCCCCAGCATTTT.